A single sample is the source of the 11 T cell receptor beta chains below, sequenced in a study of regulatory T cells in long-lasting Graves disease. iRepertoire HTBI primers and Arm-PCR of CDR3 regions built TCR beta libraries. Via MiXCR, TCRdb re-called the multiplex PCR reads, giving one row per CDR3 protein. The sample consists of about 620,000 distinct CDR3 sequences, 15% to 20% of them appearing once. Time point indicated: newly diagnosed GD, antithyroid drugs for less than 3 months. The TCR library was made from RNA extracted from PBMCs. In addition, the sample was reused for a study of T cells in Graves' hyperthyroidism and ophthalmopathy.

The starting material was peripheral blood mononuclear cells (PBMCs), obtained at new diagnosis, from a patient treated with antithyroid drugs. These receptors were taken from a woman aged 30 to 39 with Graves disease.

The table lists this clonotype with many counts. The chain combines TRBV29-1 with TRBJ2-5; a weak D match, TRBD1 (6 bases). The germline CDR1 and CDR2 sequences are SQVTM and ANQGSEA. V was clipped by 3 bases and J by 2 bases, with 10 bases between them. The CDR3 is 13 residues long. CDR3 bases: TGCAGCGTTGACGGGACACCTCAAGAGACCCAGTACTTC. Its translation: CSVDGTPQETQYF.

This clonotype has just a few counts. The CDR3 spells CASSEGRVTDTQYF. CDR3 in DNA: TGTGCCAGCAGTGAAGGAAGGGTCACAGATACGCAGTATTTT. The chain uses TRBV6-2 or TRBV6-3 and TRBJ2-3; D unclear. V lost 5 bases and J 2 bases, leaving 11 bases between the germline ends. Germline CDR1 reads MNHEY; CDR2 reads SVGEGT. The CDR3 is made up of 14 amino acids.

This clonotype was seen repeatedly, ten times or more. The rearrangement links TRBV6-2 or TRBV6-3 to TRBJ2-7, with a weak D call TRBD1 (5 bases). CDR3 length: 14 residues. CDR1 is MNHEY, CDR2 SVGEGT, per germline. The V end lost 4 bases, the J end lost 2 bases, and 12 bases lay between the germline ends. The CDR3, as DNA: TGTGCCAGCAGTTCCTTGACAGCCACCTACGAGCAGTACTTC. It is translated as CASSSLTATYEQYF.

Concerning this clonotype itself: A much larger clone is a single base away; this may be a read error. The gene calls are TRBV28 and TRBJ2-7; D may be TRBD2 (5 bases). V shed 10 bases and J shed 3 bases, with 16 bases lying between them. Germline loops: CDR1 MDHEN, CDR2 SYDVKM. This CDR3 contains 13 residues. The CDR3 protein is CANTGAGNYEQYF. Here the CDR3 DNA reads TGTGCCAACACCGGCGCCGGGAACTACGAGCAGTACTTC.

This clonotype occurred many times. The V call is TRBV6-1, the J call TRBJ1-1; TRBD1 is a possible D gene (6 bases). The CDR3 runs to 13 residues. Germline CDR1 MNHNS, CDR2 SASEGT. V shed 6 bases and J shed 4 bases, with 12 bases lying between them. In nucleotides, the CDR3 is TGTGCCAGCAGGGCAACAGGGCCCACTGAAGCTTTCTTT. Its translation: CASRATGPTEAFF.

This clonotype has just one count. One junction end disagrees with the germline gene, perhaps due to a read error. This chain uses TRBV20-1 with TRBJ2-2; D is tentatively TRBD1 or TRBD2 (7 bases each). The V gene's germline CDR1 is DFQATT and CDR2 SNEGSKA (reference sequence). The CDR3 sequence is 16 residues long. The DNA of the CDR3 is TGCAGTGCTAGGCAGCAGGGGGGGTTGAGCACCGGGGAGCTGCTTTTT. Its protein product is CSARQQGGLSTGELLF.

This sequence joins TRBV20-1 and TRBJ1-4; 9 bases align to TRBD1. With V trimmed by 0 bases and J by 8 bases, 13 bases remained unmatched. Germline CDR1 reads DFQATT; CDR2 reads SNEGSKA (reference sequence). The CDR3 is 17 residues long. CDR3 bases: TGCAGTGCTAGAGATCCCAAGACAGGGGGGTTTGGAGAAAAACTGTTTTTT. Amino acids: CSARDPKTGGFGEKLFF.

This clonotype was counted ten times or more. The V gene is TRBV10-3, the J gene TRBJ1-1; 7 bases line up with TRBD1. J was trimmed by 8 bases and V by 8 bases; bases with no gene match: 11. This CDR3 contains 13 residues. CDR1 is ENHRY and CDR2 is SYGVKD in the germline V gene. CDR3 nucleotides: TGTGCCATCCACGATCGACCACAGGGGGAAGCTTTCTTT. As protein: CAIHDRPQGEAFF.

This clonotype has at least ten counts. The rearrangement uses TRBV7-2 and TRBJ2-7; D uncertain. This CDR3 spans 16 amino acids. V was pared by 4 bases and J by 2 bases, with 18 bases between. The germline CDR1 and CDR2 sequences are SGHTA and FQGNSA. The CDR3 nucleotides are TGTGCCAGCAGCTCCCTGTGGGTCGGGCGCACCTACGAGCAGTACTTC. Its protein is CASSSLWVGRTYEQYF.

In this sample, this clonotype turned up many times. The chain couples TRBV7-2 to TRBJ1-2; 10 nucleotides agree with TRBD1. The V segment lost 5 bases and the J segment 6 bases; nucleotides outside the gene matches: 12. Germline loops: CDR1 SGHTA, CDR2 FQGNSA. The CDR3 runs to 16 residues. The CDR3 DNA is TGTGCCAGCAGCCCCGACAGGGGGCGTAGAGTTGATGGCTACACCTTC. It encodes CASSPDRGRRVDGYTF.

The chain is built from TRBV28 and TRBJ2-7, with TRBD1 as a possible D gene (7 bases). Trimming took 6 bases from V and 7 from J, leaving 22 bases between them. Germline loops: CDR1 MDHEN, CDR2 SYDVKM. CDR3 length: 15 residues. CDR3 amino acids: CASRKFGTAGREQYF. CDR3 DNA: TGTGCCAGCAGAAAGTTTGGGACAGCGGGTCGTGAGCAGTACTTC.